Described below is a single T cell receptor (beta chain) sequence and its context. The PCR had 60 Vbeta and 13 Jbeta primers. Generated by immunoSEQ multiplex PCR, the TCRdb table keeps only in-frame clones and is missing some. In the table there are about 160,000 clones, about 80% of which are singletons. The sample is drawn from a study of cytomegalovirus exposure and HLA in healthy donors. The V and J ends lost 6 bases and 6 bases respectively, with 18 bases between them. Germline V CDR1 and CDR2: MNHEY, SVGAGI. The CDR3 spans 15 residues. This clonotype was sampled from a man aged 18 to 30 in good health and CMV-seropositive. This chain links TRBV6-5 with TRBJ2-1; tentative D call: TRBD2 (5 bases). Sequenced input: PBMCs. Written as DNA, the CDR3 is TGTGCCAGCAGCACCGGACTTTTTCGGGGCAATGAGCAGTTCTTC. Amino acids: CASSTGLFRGNEQFF.